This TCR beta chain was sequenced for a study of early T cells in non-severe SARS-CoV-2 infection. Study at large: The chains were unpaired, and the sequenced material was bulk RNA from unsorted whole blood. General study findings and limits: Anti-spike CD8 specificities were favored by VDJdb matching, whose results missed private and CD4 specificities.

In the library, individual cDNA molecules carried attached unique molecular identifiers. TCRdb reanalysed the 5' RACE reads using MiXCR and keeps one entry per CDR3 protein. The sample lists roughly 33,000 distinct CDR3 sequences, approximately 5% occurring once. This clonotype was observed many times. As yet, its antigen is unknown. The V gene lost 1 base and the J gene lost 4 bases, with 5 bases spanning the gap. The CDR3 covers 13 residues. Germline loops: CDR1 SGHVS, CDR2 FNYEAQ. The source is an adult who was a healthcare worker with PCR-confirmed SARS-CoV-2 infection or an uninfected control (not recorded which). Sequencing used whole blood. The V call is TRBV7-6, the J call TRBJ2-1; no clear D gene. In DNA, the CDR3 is TGTGCCAGCAGCTTAGACCTTTACAATGAGCAGTTCTTC. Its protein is CASSLDLYNEQFF.